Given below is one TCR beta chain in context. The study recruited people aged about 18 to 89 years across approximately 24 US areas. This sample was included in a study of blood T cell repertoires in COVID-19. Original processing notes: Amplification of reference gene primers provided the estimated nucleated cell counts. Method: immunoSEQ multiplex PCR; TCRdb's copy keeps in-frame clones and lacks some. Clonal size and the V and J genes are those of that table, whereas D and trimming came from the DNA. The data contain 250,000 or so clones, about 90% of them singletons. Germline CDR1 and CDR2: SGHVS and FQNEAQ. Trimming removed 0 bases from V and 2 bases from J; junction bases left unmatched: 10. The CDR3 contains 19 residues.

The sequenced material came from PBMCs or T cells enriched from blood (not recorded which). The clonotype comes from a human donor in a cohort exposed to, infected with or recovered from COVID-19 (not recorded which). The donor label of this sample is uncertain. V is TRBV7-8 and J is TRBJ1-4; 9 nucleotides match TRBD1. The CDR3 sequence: CASSLAPQGAKRTNEKLFF. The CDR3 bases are TGTGCCAGCAGCTTAGCGCCACAGGGGGCAAAGCGCACTAATGAAAAACTGTTTTTT.